The clone carrying this TCR beta chain was seen just once. Its specificity is not known. The data are from a study of shared clonotypes between healthy human individuals. Study-wide background: Per donor, CD8 memory used one plate, CD8 naive used two, CD4 memory used three and CD4 naive used three. Study results and limitations: Naive subsets, compared against memory subsets, generally had larger estimated richness values. Around 5.3% of naive CD4 clonotypes were shared across several donors.

The CDR3 runs to 16 residues. Germline CDR1 is WNHNN and CDR2 is SYGVQD (reference sequence). Trimming took 8 bases from V and 4 from J, leaving 18 bases between them. The method was immunoSEQ multiplex PCR; TCRdb's version includes in-frame clones alone and lacks a portion of them. Of some 2,500,000 clones listed, 93% are singletons. The sequenced sample was naive CD4+ T cells from PBMCs. Subset here: CD45RA+ positively selected. This TCR came from a man aged 18 to 35 in good health. Some clones in this sample may be carry-over from other donors' samples. This rearrangement joins TRBV10-1 to TRBJ2-6; TRBD1 might be the D (6 bases). DNA for the CDR3: TGCGCCAGCGGCCCGACAGGACCAGGAGGGGCCAACGTCCTGACTTTC. This sequence encodes CASGPTGPGGANVLTF.